A selection of T cell receptor beta chains follows, all from one sample in a study of monozygotic twins with inflammatory bowel disease. Using the 5' RACE reads, TCRdb records one entry per CDR3 protein without DNA. The sample holds approximately 400,000 distinct CDR3 sequences. Sequenced: blood. These receptors originate from a human donor with ulcerative colitis or Crohn's disease, or a healthy co-twin of an affected twin (not recorded which). Both conserved end residues are part of each CDR3.

CASGRGPTTTNEKLFF	TRBV10-3	TRBJ1-4
CASSLIGGQETQYF	TRBV7-2	TRBJ2-5
CASTIGGQPQHF	TRBV6-2/TRBV6-3	TRBJ1-5
CASSPTGGLSYEQYF	TRBV12-3/TRBV12-4	TRBJ2-7
CSARGSTYNQPQHF	TRBV20-1	TRBJ1-5
CASAEHRNTEAFF	TRBV18	TRBJ1-1
CASSSGLAGETGSGNEQFF	TRBV5-1	TRBJ2-1
CASRNRGGEAQDF	TRBV5-5	TRBJ2-5
CASSRPGTAAEAFF	TRBV7-9	TRBJ1-1
CAISEKGYEQYF	TRBV10-3	TRBJ2-7
CASRGEGARETQYF	TRBV28	TRBJ2-5
CASNRDREFNQPQHF	TRBV19	TRBJ1-5
CASSSNRGRQPQHF	TRBV12-3/TRBV12-4	TRBJ1-5
CASSYSGSNQPQHF	TRBV6-2/TRBV6-3	TRBJ1-5
CAWAGLAGGPPYEQYF	TRBV30	TRBJ2-7
CASSSIRDEQFF	TRBV7-9	TRBJ2-1
CASSSTGSYEKLFF	TRBV7-9	TRBJ1-4
CSARDVIEGLAGVEQFF	TRBV20-1	TRBJ2-1
CASSYSASNLETQYF	TRBV6-2/TRBV6-3	TRBJ2-5
CSASLVVGTEAFF	TRBV20-1	TRBJ1-1